One and the same sample provided the 30 T cell receptor beta chains below, sequenced in a study of T cell changes during pregnancy in multiple sclerosis. Generated by immunoSEQ multiplex PCR, the TCRdb table keeps only in-frame clones and is missing some. This repertoire shows about 42,000 clones, about 89% found once; its top ten account for 0.65% to 0.9%. The sample consisted of CD4+ T cells from peripheral blood mononuclear cells, taken before pregnancy. Receptors were obtained from a female donor with multiple sclerosis, enrolled in a pregnancy study.

V and J are TRBV16 and TRBJ1-1; 9 bases align to TRBD1. Germline trimming cut 5 bases from V and 4 bases from J; bases unmatched to any gene: 8. CDR3 length equals 15 residues. Germline V lookup: CDR1 KGHSY, CDR2 FQNENV. The chain's CDR3 is CASSEGTGSGTEAFF. CDR3 in DNA: TGTGCCAGCAGCGAGGGGACAGGGTCTGGCACTGAAGCTTTCTTT.

This clone came up once. The J gene is TRBJ2-3, the V gene TRBV9; D not resolved. Germline CDR1 reads SGDLS; CDR2 reads YYNGEE. Between the trimmed V and J ends, which lost 0 bases and 1 base, there was a span of 6 bases. The CDR3 is 14 residues long. The CDR3 protein is CASSVDGGTDTQYF. The CDR3, as DNA: TGTGCCAGCAGCGTAGACGGTGGCACAGATACGCAGTATTTT.

This clone was seen once. The rearrangement joins TRBV19 to TRBJ1-5; TRBD1 aligns across 9 bases. The CDR3 extends over 16 amino acids. Germline V CDR1 and CDR2: LNHDA, SQIVND (reference sequence). V lost 6 bases and J lost 4; bases outside the gene matches: 10. CDR3 sequence reads: CASRTPGQGWNQPQHF. The CDR3 DNA reads as TGTGCCAGTAGAACGCCGGGACAGGGTTGGAATCAGCCCCAGCATTTT.

The gene calls are TRBV5-6 and TRBJ2-1; a possible D gene is TRBD1 (5 bases). Germline values: CDR1 SGHDT, CDR2 YYEEEE. This CDR3 region has 15 residues. The V gene lost 2 bases and the J gene lost 4 bases, with 13 bases spanning the gap. Here the CDR3 DNA reads TGTGCCAGCAGCTTAACAGAAAGGGGATACAATGAGCAGTTCTTC. Amino acids: CASSLTERGYNEQFF. The full variable domain, with the rest looked up from reference TRBV5-6 and TRBJ2-1, is DAGVTQSPTHLIKTRGQQVTLRCSPKSGHDTVSWYQQALGQGPQFIFQYYEEEERQRGNFPDRFSGHQFPNYSSELNVNALLLGDSALYLCASSLTERGYNEQFFGPGTRLTVL.

The rearrangement uses TRBV6-5 and TRBJ1-3; D possibly corresponds to TRBD1 (6 bases). The germline CDR1 and CDR2 sequences are MNHEY and SVGAGI. V lost 2 bases and J 6 bases, leaving 11 bases between the germline ends. This CDR3 has 14 residues. In nucleotides, the CDR3 is TGTGCCAGCAGTTACAACAGGGAGACAAACACCATATATTTT. Its translation is CASSYNRETNTIYF.

The CDR3 spells CASSTPRYRGGNEKLFF. The CDR3 DNA sequence: TGTGCCAGTAGTACGCCCCGTTACCGAGGGGGTAATGAAAAACTGTTTTTT. The chain is built from TRBV19 and TRBJ1-4; tentatively, D is TRBD1 (6 bases). CDR3 length equals 17 residues. Germline V gives CDR1 LNHDA, CDR2 SQIVND (reference sequence). With 4 bases removed from V and 4 bases from J, the gap between germline ends came to 19 bases.

This clone was seen once. This chain uses TRBV6-5 with TRBJ2-7, with 11 bases matching TRBD2. The CDR3 spans 15 residues. J was trimmed by 2 bases and V by 7 bases; bases with no gene match: 7. CDR1 MNHEY and CDR2 SVGAGI come from the germline V gene. This chain's CDR3 is CASMPASGGPYEQYF. CDR3 sequence (DNA): TGTGCCAGCATGCCTGCTAGCGGGGGGCCCTACGAGCAGTACTTC.

This clone was picked up one time. The CDR3: CASSPPSGRQGEQYF. For the CDR3, the DNA is TGTGCCAGCTCACCACCTTCCGGGCGACAGGGCGAGCAGTACTTC. This sequence joins TRBV18 and TRBJ2-7; 7 nucleotides line up with TRBD1. CDR3 size: 15 residues. Trimming cost V 0 bases and J 6 bases; bases outside gene matches: 8. Germline CDR1 reads KGHSH; CDR2 reads LQKENI. The whole variable domain, remainder taken from reference TRBV18 and TRBJ2-7, is NAGVMQNPRHLVRRRGQEARLRCSPMKGHSHVYWYRQLPEEGLKFMVYLQKENIIDESGMPKERFSAEFPKEGPSILRIQQVVRGDSAAYFCASSPPSGRQGEQYFGPGTRLTVT.

V usage is TRBV9 and J usage is TRBJ2-5; a weak D match, TRBD1 (6 bases). Trimming stripped 2 bases from V and 1 base from J, with 15 bases between. This CDR3 has 16 residues. Germline CDR1 is SGDLS and CDR2 is YYNGEE. The CDR3, as DNA: TGTGCCAGCAGCGTGGGTGGGGGCCTACCCCAAGAGACCCAGTACTTC. Translated, it gives CASSVGGGLPQETQYF. The whole variable domain, remainder taken from reference TRBV9 and TRBJ2-5, is DSGVTQTPKHLITATGQRVTLRCSPRSGDLSVYWYQQSLDQGLQFLIQYYNGEERAKGNILERFSAQQFPDLHSELNLSSLELGDSALYFCASSVGGGLPQETQYFGPGTRLLVL.

The gene calls are TRBV18 and TRBJ2-1; 9 bases are a match to TRBD1. Germline V gene sequence: CDR1 KGHSH, CDR2 LQKENI. The V and J ends lost 3 bases and 7 bases, in that order; junction bases with no gene match: 10. The CDR3 is 16 amino acids. CDR3 nucleotide sequence: TGTGCCAGCTCACCTACCATGGGACAGGGAAAGAATGAGCAGTTCTTC. Translation gives CASSPTMGQGKNEQFF.

This sequence joins TRBV9 and TRBJ2-7; 9 positions agree with TRBD1. The CDR3 is 17 amino acids. The germline V gene encodes CDR1 SGDLS and CDR2 YYNGEE. The V segment lost 2 bases and the J segment 3 bases; nucleotides outside the gene matches: 12. This CDR3 reads CASSVRPLGQGVYEQYF. The CDR3 DNA reads TGTGCCAGCAGCGTGAGACCCTTGGGACAGGGTGTCTACGAGCAGTACTTC.

The rearrangement uses TRBV6-6 and TRBJ1-4; D gene uncertain. V lost 0 bases and J lost 4, with 9 bases in between. The CDR3 is 15 amino acids. Germline V lookup: CDR1 MNHNY, CDR2 SVGAGI (reference sequence). CDR3 sequence reads: CASSYSGDRNEKLFF. CDR3 nucleotides: TGTGCCAGCAGTTACTCCGGAGACCGTAATGAAAAACTGTTTTTT.

This sequence joins TRBV4-1 and TRBJ1-4; 7 bases fit TRBD1. The CDR3 is 16 amino acids. Trimming at V came to 1 base and at J to 5 bases, leaving 7 bases not matched to a gene. Germline values: CDR1 MGHRA, CDR2 YSYEKL. In DNA form, the CDR3 reads TGCGCCAGCAGCCAAGGTCCGGGACAGTCGAATGAAAAACTGTTTTTT. This translates into CASSQGPGQSNEKLFF.

The V call is TRBV29-1, the J call TRBJ1-3; 8 bases are shared with TRBD1. Losses at the gene ends were 4 bases for V and 5 bases for J; bases not matched to a gene: 7. The CDR3 extends over 14 amino acids. Germline lookup yields CDR1 SQVTM and CDR2 ANQGSEA. The CDR3 protein is CSVAEHRGRNTIYF. The CDR3 coding sequence is TGCAGCGTTGCGGAGCACAGGGGGAGAAACACCATATATTTT. The full variable domain, in which reference TRBV29-1 and TRBJ1-3 provide the parts outside the CDR3, is SAVISQKPSRDICQRGTSLTIQCQVDSQVTMMFWYRQQPGQSLTLIATANQGSEATYESGFVIDKFPISRPNLTFSTLTVSNMSPEDSSIYLCSVAEHRGRNTIYFGEGSWLTVV.

This rearrangement joins TRBV6-5 to TRBJ1-3; 7 nucleotides match TRBD1. CDR1 MNHEY and CDR2 SVGAGI come from the germline V gene. This CDR3 has 15 residues. Trimming at V came to 6 bases and at J to 2 bases, leaving 7 bases not matched to a gene. The CDR3 DNA is TGTGCCAGCAGACCCCAGGGGGGTACTGGAAACACCATATATTTT. Its protein product is CASRPQGGTGNTIYF.

J is TRBJ2-2 and V is TRBV18; 7 nucleotides match TRBD2. Trimming at V came to 2 bases and at J to 7 bases, leaving 4 bases not matched to a gene. The CDR3 contains 14 residues. Germline loops: CDR1 KGHSH, CDR2 LQKENI. The CDR3 reads CASSPIERGGELFF. The CDR3 bases are TGTGCCAGCTCACCAATCGAGCGGGGCGGGGAGCTGTTTTTT.

The gene calls are TRBV9 and TRBJ1-6, with 8 bases that match TRBD1. This CDR3 spans 15 amino acids. V trimming: 3 bases; J trimming: 6 bases; junction bases outside the gene matches: 5. Germline V gives CDR1 SGDLS, CDR2 YYNGEE. CDR3 sequence (DNA): TGTGCCAGCAGCGCTTTAGGACAGGGTAATTCACCCCTCCACTTT. Residues: CASSALGQGNSPLHF.

This chain connects TRBV6-6 to TRBJ1-2; 7 bases fit TRBD1. CDR1 is MNHNY, CDR2 SVGAGI, per germline (reference sequence). The CDR3 covers 13 residues. With V trimmed by 6 bases and J by 5 bases, 6 bases remained unmatched. The CDR3, as DNA: TGTGCCAGCAGGCCTGACAGGGTATATGGCTACACCTTC. It encodes CASRPDRVYGYTF.

This sequence joins TRBV6-5 and TRBJ1-2; D is perhaps TRBD1 (5 bases). The length of the CDR3 is 13 residues. Trimming removed 6 bases at V and 8 bases at J, with 16 bases between. Germline lookup yields CDR1 MNHEY and CDR2 SVGAGI. The CDR3 DNA reads as TGTGCCAGCAGACCGGGCCTCAAGGGGGGCTACACCTTC. It encodes CASRPGLKGGYTF.

The rearrangement uses TRBV4-2 and TRBJ2-5; 15 bases map to TRBD2. The germline V gene has CDR1 LGHNA and CDR2 YNFKEQ. The CDR3 covers 21 residues. With V trimmed by 0 bases and J by 4 bases, 15 bases remained unmatched. Written as DNA, the CDR3 is TGTGCCAGCAGCCAAGAGACGGGACTAGCGGGGGGCATCCAGGCGGGAGAGACCCAGTACTTC. It codes for CASSQETGLAGGIQAGETQYF.

The chain is built from TRBV7-3 and TRBJ2-1, with 7 bases identical to TRBD1. Trimming at V came to 7 bases and at J to 10 bases, leaving 13 bases not matched to a gene. This CDR3 is 14 amino acids long. The V gene's germline CDR1 is SGHTA and CDR2 FQGTGA. The CDR3 here is CASTPEQGMREQFF. CDR3 DNA sequence: TGTGCCAGCACCCCCGAACAGGGGATGAGGGAGCAGTTCTTC.

V is TRBV4-2 and J is TRBJ2-7, with a tentative D call TRBD1 (5 bases). V lost 1 base and J 1 base, leaving 17 bases between the germline ends. This CDR3 has 17 residues. The V gene's germline CDR1 is LGHNA and CDR2 YNFKEQ. CDR3 sequence: CASSQVGTGSLSYEQYF. In DNA, the CDR3 is TGTGCCAGCAGCCAAGTAGGAACAGGTTCTCTTTCCTACGAGCAGTACTTC.

The J gene is TRBJ2-2, the V gene TRBV6-1; weak D call: TRBD1 (6 bases). Trimming left V 7 bases short and J 6 bases short, with 12 bases between. Germline lookup yields CDR1 MNHNS and CDR2 SASEGT. The CDR3 runs to 13 residues. The CDR3 here is CASNRQEAGELFF. The CDR3 nucleotides read TGTGCCAGCAATCGACAGGAAGCCGGGGAGCTGTTTTTT.

The V call is TRBV7-2, the J call TRBJ2-4, with a weak D call TRBD2 (6 bases). The CDR3 consists of 17 residues. V was clipped by 0 bases and J by 1 base, with 13 bases between them. Germline V gene lookup returns CDR1 SGHTA and CDR2 FQGNSA. CDR3 region: CASSLALGAGAKNIQYF. The CDR3, as DNA: TGTGCCAGCAGCTTAGCGCTTGGGGCGGGGGCCAAAAACATTCAGTACTTC.

CDR3 coding DNA: TGTGCCAGCAGCCCGCGACAGGGCGCTGAAGCTTTCTTT. Amino acids: CASSPRQGAEAFF. This chain links TRBV7-3 with TRBJ1-1, with TRBD1 identical over 7 bases. The CDR3 runs 13 residues. V dropped 5 bases and J dropped 6; count of bases not matched to a gene: 6. Germline V gives CDR1 SGHTA, CDR2 FQGTGA.

A single count supports this clone. The chain combines TRBV5-8 with TRBJ1-5; TRBD1 might be the D (6 bases). V lost 1 base and J lost 6, with 11 bases in between. Germline V gene sequence: CDR1 SGHTS, CDR2 YDEGEE. CDR3 length: 14 amino acids. CDR3 region: CASSLQGPPQPQHF. For the CDR3, the DNA is TGTGCCAGCAGCTTGCAGGGGCCCCCTCAGCCCCAGCATTTT.

The chain joins TRBV6-5 to TRBJ2-4; D is ambiguous. CDR1 MNHEY and CDR2 SVGAGI come from the germline V gene. V was shortened by 5 bases and J by 2 bases, with 13 bases between the two germline ends. There are 15 residues in the CDR3. The CDR3 is CASSPLFLTKNIQYF. CDR3 DNA: TGTGCCAGCAGTCCTCTCTTCCTTACCAAAAACATTCAGTACTTC.

The chain recombines TRBV7-6 with TRBJ1-1; D remains ambiguous. This CDR3 comprises 14 residues. In germline, CDR1 is SGHVS, CDR2 FNYEAQ. V was clipped by 1 base and J by 1 base, with 7 bases between them. As DNA, the CDR3 is TGTGCCAGCAGCTTAGTGGCAGGGAACACTGAAGCTTTCTTT. Its protein is CASSLVAGNTEAFF.

The chain is built from TRBV6-5 and TRBJ1-4; no firm D call. This CDR3 contains 15 residues. Between the trimmed V and J ends, which lost 6 bases and 3 bases, there was a span of 14 bases. Germline-derived CDR1 and CDR2 are MNHEY and SVGAGI. The CDR3: CASRPRFGANEKLFF. The CDR3 nucleotides are TGTGCCAGCAGACCAAGATTCGGGGCTAATGAAAAACTGTTTTTT.

The gene calls are TRBV4-3 and TRBJ1-2, with 7 bases that match TRBD1. CDR1 and CDR2 from the germline V gene are LGHNA and YSLEER. CDR3 length equals 17 residues. After removal of 4 bases from V and 2 bases from J, the junction contained 13 bases not matched to a gene. The CDR3 DNA sequence: TGCGCCAGCAGCCCCACGGAAGACAGGGCAAGGAACTATGGCTACACCTTC. This sequence encodes CASSPTEDRARNYGYTF.